Listed below are T cell receptor beta chains from one sample, sequenced in a study of blood T cell repertoires in COVID-19. Assay used: immunoSEQ multiplex PCR; TCRdb lists only in-frame clones, some missing. Among approximately 300,000 clones listed, 75% to 95% were seen once. Sequenced sample: peripheral blood. All receptors derive from a woman in her thirties with COVID-19, enrolled during active disease. Both conserved end residues are part of each CDR3. The order of the fields is clone size, J gene, V gene, D gene, CDR3 DNA, CDR3 protein. D genes are given only for firm matches. The size of a clone is reported for some rows only, either as once, few or many, or as a class for expanded clones.

NA,TRBJ1-2,TRBV11-2,NA,TGTGCCAGCAGCTTAGCGGAGGGAATCGGTGGCTACACCTTC,CASSLAEGIGGYTF
NA,TRBJ1-2,TRBV10-3,NA,TGTGCCATCAGGTCGGTGCCAAATTATGGCTACACCTTC,CAIRSVPNYGYTF
NA,TRBJ2-7,TRBV7-9,NA,TGTGCCAGCAGCAGGGTAACCGGAGATCCCCTCTTC,CASSRVTGDPLF
NA,TRBJ1-3,TRBV6-6,NA,TGTGCCAGCAGCTCCCTCGTGAGGCACTCTGGAAACACCATATATTTT,CASSSLVRHSGNTIYF
NA,TRBJ1-4,TRBV20-1,TRBD1,TGCAGTGCTGGTGATGGGACAGGGAAGAATGAAAAACTGTTTTTT,CSAGDGTGKNEKLFF
NA,TRBJ1-5,TRBV19,TRBD1,TGTGCCAGTAGAACCAACAGGGGTACGTACCAGCCCCAGCATTTT,CASRTNRGTYQPQHF
few,TRBJ2-2,TRBV11-3,NA,TGTGCCAGCAGCAGCCGGGAACACACCGGGGAGCTGTTTTTT,CASSSREHTGELFF
NA,TRBJ2-1,TRBV18,TRBD1,TGTGCCAGCTCACCCGCCGGGACAGGGCACAATGAGCAGTTCTTC,CASSPAGTGHNEQFF
NA,TRBJ2-2,TRBV7-9,TRBD1,TGTGCCAGCAGCTTAGCGCAGGGGGCTGGAATGACCGGGGAGCTGTTTTTT,CASSLAQGAGMTGELFF
NA,TRBJ1-2,TRBV28,NA,TGTGCCAGCAGTTCCACAGAGGGCTGGGGCTACACCTTC,CASSSTEGWGYTF
NA,TRBJ2-7,TRBV4-3,NA,TGCGCCAGCAGCCAAGCGAGGGGGAGCGAGCAGTACTTC,CASSQARGSEQYF
NA,TRBJ2-7,TRBV6-2/TRBV6-3,NA,TGTGCCAGCAGTTACTCCACACGGGGGTACGAGCAGTACTTC,CASSYSTRGYEQYF
NA,TRBJ1-1,TRBV19,NA,TGTGCCAGTAGTATAGATAGGAGGGGTGCGAACACTGAAGCTTTCTTT,CASSIDRRGANTEAFF
few,TRBJ2-1,TRBV7-9,TRBD2,TGTGCCAGCCTAATAGCGGGCTCCTTCGGGGATGAGCAGTTCTTC,CASLIAGSFGDEQFF
NA,TRBJ2-7,TRBV15,NA,TGTGCCACCAGCAGGAACCAGGGATACGAGCAGTACTTC,CATSRNQGYEQYF
once,TRBJ1-3,TRBV24-1,NA,TGTGCCACCAGTGATTCGGGAAACACCATATATTTT,CATSDSGNTIYF
NA,TRBJ1-5,TRBV7-8,TRBD1,TGTGCCAGCAGCCGGGACAGGGACCAGCCCCAGCATTTT,CASSRDRDQPQHF
NA,TRBJ2-7,TRBV24-1,NA,TGTGCCACCAGTGCAGGGCTCGGCTCCGAGCAGTACTTC,CATSAGLGSEQYF
NA,TRBJ1-6,TRBV4-2,NA,TGTGCCAGCAGCCAAGAATACGGAGGGGCAGGGAGCTCCTATAATTCACCCCTCCACTTT,CASSQEYGGAGSSYNSPLHF
NA,TRBJ2-7,TRBV27,NA,TGTGCCAGCAGTTTAGCGGGAATGACCTACGAGCAGTACTTC,CASSLAGMTYEQYF
NA,TRBJ2-7,TRBV2,NA,TGTGCCAGCAGTGATGGACAGAACGAGCAGTACTTC,CASSDGQNEQYF
NA,TRBJ2-1,TRBV15,TRBD2,TGTGCCACCAGCCCCCGTAGCGGGAGTGGAAATGAGCAGTTCTTC,CATSPRSGSGNEQFF
NA,TRBJ1-2,TRBV29-1,NA,TGCAGCGTTGCCAGAACTAACTATGGCTACACCTTC,CSVARTNYGYTF
NA,TRBJ2-3,TRBV11-2,NA,TGTGCCAGCAGCTTAGATGCGAGGACAGATACGCAGTATTTT,CASSLDARTDTQYF
NA,TRBJ1-6,TRBV30,NA,TGTGCCTGGAGTGTACCCTCCCGAGGTTATTCACCCCTCCACTTT,CAWSVPSRGYSPLHF
once,TRBJ2-7,TRBV12-3/TRBV12-4,NA,TGTGCCAGCAGTTCCCAATACGAGCAGTACTTC,CASSSQYEQYF
NA,TRBJ1-5,TRBV4-2,NA,TGTGCCAGCAGCCAAGGGAGTTTCAGTCAGCCCCAGCATTTT,CASSQGSFSQPQHF
NA,TRBJ1-1,TRBV28,TRBD1,TGTGCCAGCAGTTCGGGACAGGGAAAAGCTTTCTTT,CASSSGQGKAFF